These T cell receptor beta chains were read from a single sample in a study of vaccination and CD4 T cells after COVID-19. No antigen has been assigned to these receptors. Each CDR3 protein is one row after TCRdb ran MiXCR on the PCR reads. The sample holds some 18,000 distinct CDR3 sequences; around 50% are singletons and the top ten take roughly 6.2%. Sequenced sample: CD4+ T cells from blood, cultured in vitro. All receptors come from a human donor who had recovered from COVID-19. CDR3s include the opening cysteine and the closing phenylalanine or tryptophan. The D gene is left open where the match is weak. Size is stated for part of the rows, as once, few or many counts, or as a class when the clone is expanded.

d_gene: -; len: 17; v_gene: TRBV15; j_gene: TRBJ2-2; abundance: -; CDR3aa: CATSRDLFSGYGGELFF; CDR3nt: TGTGCCACCAGCAGAGATCTTTTTAGTGGGTATGGCGGGGAGCTGTTTTTT
d_gene: TRBD1; len: 12; v_gene: TRBV11-2; j_gene: TRBJ1-1; abundance: few; CDR3aa: CASSSQTGVAFF; CDR3nt: TGTGCCAGCAGCTCACAGACAGGGGTAGCTTTCTTT
d_gene: -; len: 16; v_gene: TRBV12-3/TRBV12-4; j_gene: TRBJ1-5; abundance: -; CDR3aa: CASSLGPGRLNQPQHF; CDR3nt: TGTGCCAGCAGTTTAGGCCCGGGACGCCTGAATCAGCCCCAGCATTTT
d_gene: -; len: 12; v_gene: TRBV6-5; j_gene: TRBJ2-4; abundance: -; CDR3aa: CASSYGENIQYF; CDR3nt: TGTGCCAGCAGTTACGGGGAAAACATTCAGTACTTC
d_gene: TRBD1; len: 16; v_gene: TRBV7-9; j_gene: TRBJ2-5; abundance: -; CDR3aa: CASSFRGVQGEETQYF; CDR3nt: TGTGCCAGCAGCTTTCGGGGCGTACAGGGGGAAGAGACCCAGTACTTC
d_gene: -; len: 13; v_gene: TRBV7-9; j_gene: TRBJ2-2; abundance: -; CDR3aa: CASRTGNTGELFF; CDR3nt: TGTGCCAGCCGGACGGGGAACACCGGGGAGCTGTTTTTT
d_gene: -; len: 16; v_gene: TRBV10-1; j_gene: TRBJ2-1; abundance: -; CDR3aa: CASSENPPGDYNEQFF; CDR3nt: TGCGCCAGCAGTGAGAATCCCCCGGGGGACTACAATGAGCAGTTCTTC
d_gene: TRBD1; len: 14; v_gene: TRBV2; j_gene: TRBJ1-2; abundance: -; CDR3aa: CASLLQGEGFGYTF; CDR3nt: TGTGCCAGCCTACTCCAGGGGGAAGGATTTGGCTACACCTTC
d_gene: -; len: 14; v_gene: TRBV25-1; j_gene: TRBJ2-1; abundance: once; CDR3aa: CASSDQWIHNEQFF; CDR3nt: TGTGCCAGCAGTGACCAGTGGATCCACAATGAGCAGTTCTTC
d_gene: -; len: 16; v_gene: TRBV10-3; j_gene: TRBJ1-5; abundance: -; CDR3aa: CAISPVRGGPNQPQHF; CDR3nt: TGTGCCATCAGTCCCGTTCGAGGGGGACCAAATCAGCCCCAGCATTTT
d_gene: -; len: 11; v_gene: TRBV29-1; j_gene: TRBJ1-2; abundance: -; CDR3aa: CSVEGYGSYTF; CDR3nt: TGCAGCGTTGAAGGGTACGGCAGCTACACCTTC
d_gene: -; len: 13; v_gene: TRBV2; j_gene: TRBJ2-5; abundance: -; CDR3aa: CASNPGGSETQYF; CDR3nt: TGTGCCAGCAACCCAGGGGGGAGTGAGACCCAGTACTTC
d_gene: -; len: 14; v_gene: TRBV24-1; j_gene: TRBJ2-7; abundance: few; CDR3aa: CATSDSGHAGEQYF; CDR3nt: TGTGCCACCAGTGATTCCGGACACGCCGGCGAGCAGTACTTC
d_gene: TRBD1; len: 16; v_gene: TRBV7-2; j_gene: TRBJ2-1; abundance: -; CDR3aa: CASSLVHRGNGNEQFF; CDR3nt: TGTGCCAGCAGCTTAGTACACAGGGGGAATGGGAATGAGCAGTTCTTC
d_gene: TRBD2; len: 16; v_gene: TRBV20-1; j_gene: TRBJ2-3; abundance: -; CDR3aa: CSARGVSGRTTDTQYF; CDR3nt: TGCAGTGCTAGAGGGGTTAGCGGGAGAACGACAGATACGCAGTATTTT
d_gene: -; len: 12; v_gene: TRBV20-1; j_gene: TRBJ2-7; abundance: -; CDR3aa: CSARLGDYEQYF; CDR3nt: TGCAGTGCTAGATTGGGTGATTACGAGCAGTACTTC
d_gene: -; len: 14; v_gene: TRBV7-9; j_gene: TRBJ1-1; abundance: once; CDR3aa: CASSLGGSGTEAFF; CDR3nt: TGTGCCAGCAGCTTAGGAGGAAGCGGGACTGAAGCTTTCTTT
d_gene: TRBD1; len: 17; v_gene: TRBV6-5; j_gene: TRBJ1-1; abundance: few; CDR3aa: CASSYTTGGAENTEAFF; CDR3nt: TGTGCCAGCAGTTATACGACAGGGGGCGCCGAGAACACTGAAGCTTTCTTT
d_gene: -; len: 13; v_gene: TRBV20-1; j_gene: TRBJ1-5; abundance: -; CDR3aa: CSARAGPGEPQHF; CDR3nt: TGCAGTGCTAGAGCAGGGCCAGGAGAGCCCCAGCATTTT
d_gene: TRBD2; len: 17; v_gene: TRBV4-3; j_gene: TRBJ2-2; abundance: -; CDR3aa: CASSQDPTSGATGELFF; CDR3nt: TGCGCCAGCAGCCAAGATCCGACTAGCGGCGCTACCGGGGAGCTGTTTTTT
d_gene: -; len: 13; v_gene: TRBV3-1; j_gene: TRBJ1-2; abundance: -; CDR3aa: CASSQDPAYGYTF; CDR3nt: TGTGCCAGCAGCCAAGATCCTGCATATGGCTACACCTTC
d_gene: -; len: 13; v_gene: TRBV15; j_gene: TRBJ2-5; abundance: few; CDR3aa: CATSRGTIETQYF; CDR3nt: TGTGCCACCAGCAGAGGGACTATAGAGACCCAGTACTTC